The clone carrying this T cell receptor (beta chain) was seen many times. This entry comes from a study of neurological immune-mediated disorders. Using its own MiXCR run on the 5' RACE reads, TCRdb lists one record per CDR3 protein. The table shows tens of thousands of distinct CDR3 sequences, with around 6% occurring only once. The sorted libraries involved the use of 800,000 to 1,000,000 CD4+ or CD8+ T cells. Trimming left V 5 bases short and J 2 bases short, with 6 bases between. The CDR3 runs to 11 residues. Germline values: CDR1 SQVTM, CDR2 ANQGSEA. The specimen was CD4+ T cells from blood. This receptor was taken from a woman aged 40 to 50 in good health. V is TRBV29-1 and J is TRBJ1-1; no firm D call. CDR3 DNA: TGCAGCGTTCTGCTAAACACTGAAGCTTTCTTT. Its protein is CSVLLNTEAFF.